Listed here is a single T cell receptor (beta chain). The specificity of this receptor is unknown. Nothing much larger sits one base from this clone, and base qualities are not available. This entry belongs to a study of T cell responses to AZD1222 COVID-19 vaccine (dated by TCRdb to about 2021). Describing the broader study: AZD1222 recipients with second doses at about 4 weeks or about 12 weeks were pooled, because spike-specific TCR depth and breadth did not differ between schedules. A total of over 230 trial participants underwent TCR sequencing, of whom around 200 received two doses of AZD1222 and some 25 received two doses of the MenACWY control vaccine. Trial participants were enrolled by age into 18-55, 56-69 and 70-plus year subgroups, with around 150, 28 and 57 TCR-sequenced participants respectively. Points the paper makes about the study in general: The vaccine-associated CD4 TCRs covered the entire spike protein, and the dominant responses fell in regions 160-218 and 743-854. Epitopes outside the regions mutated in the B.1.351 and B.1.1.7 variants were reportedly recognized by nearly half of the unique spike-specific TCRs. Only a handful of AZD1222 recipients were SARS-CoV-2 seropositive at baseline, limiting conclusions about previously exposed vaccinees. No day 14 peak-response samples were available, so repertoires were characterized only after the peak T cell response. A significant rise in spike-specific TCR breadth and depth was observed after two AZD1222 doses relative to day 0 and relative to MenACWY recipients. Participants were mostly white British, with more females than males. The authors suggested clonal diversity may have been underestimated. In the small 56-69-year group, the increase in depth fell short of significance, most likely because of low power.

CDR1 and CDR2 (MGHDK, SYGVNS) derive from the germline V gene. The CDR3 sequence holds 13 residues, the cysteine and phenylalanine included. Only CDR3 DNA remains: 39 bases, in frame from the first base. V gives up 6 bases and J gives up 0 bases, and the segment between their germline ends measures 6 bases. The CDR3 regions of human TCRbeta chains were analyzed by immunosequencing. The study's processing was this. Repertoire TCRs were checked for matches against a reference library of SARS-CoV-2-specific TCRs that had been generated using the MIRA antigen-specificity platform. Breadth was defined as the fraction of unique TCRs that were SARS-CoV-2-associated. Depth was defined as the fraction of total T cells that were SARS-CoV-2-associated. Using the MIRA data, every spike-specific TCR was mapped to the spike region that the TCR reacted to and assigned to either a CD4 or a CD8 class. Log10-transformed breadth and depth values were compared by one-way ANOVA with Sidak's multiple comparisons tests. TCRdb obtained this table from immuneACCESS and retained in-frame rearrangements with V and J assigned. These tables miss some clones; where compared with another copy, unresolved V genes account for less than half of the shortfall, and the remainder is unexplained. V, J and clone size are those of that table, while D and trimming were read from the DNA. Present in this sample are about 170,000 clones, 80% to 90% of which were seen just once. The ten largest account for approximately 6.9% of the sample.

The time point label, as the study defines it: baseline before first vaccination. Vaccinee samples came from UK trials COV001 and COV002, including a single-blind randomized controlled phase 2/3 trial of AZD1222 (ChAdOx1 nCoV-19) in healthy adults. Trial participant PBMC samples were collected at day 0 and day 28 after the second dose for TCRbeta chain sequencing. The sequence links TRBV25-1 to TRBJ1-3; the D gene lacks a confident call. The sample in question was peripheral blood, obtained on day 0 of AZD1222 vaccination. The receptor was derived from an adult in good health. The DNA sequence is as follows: TGTGCCAGCAGGCGGAGCTCTGGAAACACCATATATTTT. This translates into CASRRSSGNTIYF.